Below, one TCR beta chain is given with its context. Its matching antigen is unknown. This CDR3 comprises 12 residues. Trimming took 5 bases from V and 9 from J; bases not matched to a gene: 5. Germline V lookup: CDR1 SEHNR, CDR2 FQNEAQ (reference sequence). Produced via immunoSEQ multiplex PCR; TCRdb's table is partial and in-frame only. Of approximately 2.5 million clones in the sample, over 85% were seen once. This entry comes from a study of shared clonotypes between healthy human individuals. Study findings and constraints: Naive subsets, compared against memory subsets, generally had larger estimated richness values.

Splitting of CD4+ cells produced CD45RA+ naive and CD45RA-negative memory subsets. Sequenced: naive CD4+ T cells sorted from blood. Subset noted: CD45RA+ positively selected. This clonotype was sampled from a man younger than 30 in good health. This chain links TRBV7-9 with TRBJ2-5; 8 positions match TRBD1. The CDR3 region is CASSHTQGAQYF. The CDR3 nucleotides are TGTGCCAGCAGCCATACACAGGGGGCCCAGTACTTC.